This T cell receptor beta chain emerged from a study of siplizumab effects on memory and regulatory T cells. TCRdb's table, derived via immunoSEQ multiplex PCR, lists solely in-frame clones and lacks some. The sample consists of several thousand clones, about 72% of them appearing once. The CDR3 totals 15 residues. With 0 bases clipped from V and 7 bases from J, the junction kept 4 bases outside the gene matches. Germline CDR1 reads LNHNV; CDR2 reads YYDKDF (reference sequence). V and J are TRBV15 and TRBJ2-1, with TRBD1 matching 9 bases. Sequencing was performed on effector memory CD8+ T cells sorted from blood. Stated subset: unstimulated CD8+ effector memory T cells. The receptor was isolated from a human donor in good health. The CDR3 coding sequence is TGTGCCACCAGCAGAGAACAGGGGGCTTTTAATGAGCAGTTCTTC. This codes for CATSREQGAFNEQFF.